A selection of T cell receptor beta chains follows, all from one sample in a study of cytomegalovirus exposure and HLA in healthy donors. TCRdb's copy holds only in-frame clones and misses some; the assay was immunoSEQ multiplex PCR. The sample records 180,000 or so clones, over 70% being singletons. The sample was PBMCs. The receptors come from a male donor in good health and CMV-seronegative. CDR3s leave out the opening cysteine and the closing phenylalanine or tryptophan. Some rows mark clone size as missing; the rest say once, few, many or name a class of expanded clone.

>TRBV4-3|few|TRBJ2-2
ASSQDQGSTGELF
>TRBV6-5|-|TRBJ1-5
ASSYSRGMGNQPQH
>TRBV6-6|-|TRBJ1-1
ASSPYISEAF
>TRBV6-1|-|TRBJ1-1
ASNRAGGLNTEAF
>TRBV6-5|-|TRBJ2-1
ASSHGQGGNKF
>TRBV5-1|-|TRBJ1-2
ASSLGTGNYGYT
>TRBV4-3|few|TRBJ2-3
ASSQDGPTGSIADTQY
>TRBV30|-|TRBJ1-6
AWSGTGDSPLH
>TRBV30|-|TRBJ2-1
AWQLAGGGEQF
>TRBV6-5|-|TRBJ1-6
ASSYSVTQNSPLH
>TRBV7-9|-|TRBJ1-5
SSSSLGEVQPQH
>TRBV10-3|-|TRBJ1-1
AISGGYTEAF
>TRBV6-5|-|TRBJ1-2
ASRLVTGDYGYT
>TRBV13|-|TRBJ2-1
ASTRAGTAYNEQF
>TRBV19|once|TRBJ1-5
ASSIGGNLNQPQH
>TRBV15|-|TRBJ1-5
ATSSDREEQPQH
>TRBV7-9|few|TRBJ2-3
ASSLGQEIDTQY
>TRBV19|-|TRBJ1-2
ASSISLRDWSYGYT